This TCR beta chain comes out of a study of T cells in Graves' hyperthyroidism and ophthalmopathy. Many counts were recorded for this clonotype. The CDR3 sequence is 14 residues long. Trimming pared 6 bases from V and 1 base from J, leaving 12 bases between. TCR beta CDR3 regions were amplified from RNA. First-round RT-PCR with HTBI primers amplified the TCR CDR3 region. TCRdb processed the multiplex PCR reads anew with MiXCR; each CDR3 protein has one entry. The table records about 500,000 distinct CDR3 sequences, about a sixth of them present only once. For ophthalmopathy patients, the Clinical Activity Score was at least 3 and the NOSPECS grade at least 4; duration was under 3 months. On the basis of clinical symptoms, serum thyroxine and TRAb, thyroid ultrasound and orbital computed tomography, diagnoses were made.

The sequenced material came from blood. The chain recombines TRBV12-3 or TRBV12-4 with TRBJ1-1; perhaps TRBD1 as D (5 bases). This clonotype was sampled from a woman aged 18-29 years with Graves' ophthalmopathy. The CDR3 reads CASSLGQSNTEAFF. Written as DNA, the CDR3 is TGTGCCAGCAGCCTGGGGCAGTCGAACACTGAAGCTTTCTTT.